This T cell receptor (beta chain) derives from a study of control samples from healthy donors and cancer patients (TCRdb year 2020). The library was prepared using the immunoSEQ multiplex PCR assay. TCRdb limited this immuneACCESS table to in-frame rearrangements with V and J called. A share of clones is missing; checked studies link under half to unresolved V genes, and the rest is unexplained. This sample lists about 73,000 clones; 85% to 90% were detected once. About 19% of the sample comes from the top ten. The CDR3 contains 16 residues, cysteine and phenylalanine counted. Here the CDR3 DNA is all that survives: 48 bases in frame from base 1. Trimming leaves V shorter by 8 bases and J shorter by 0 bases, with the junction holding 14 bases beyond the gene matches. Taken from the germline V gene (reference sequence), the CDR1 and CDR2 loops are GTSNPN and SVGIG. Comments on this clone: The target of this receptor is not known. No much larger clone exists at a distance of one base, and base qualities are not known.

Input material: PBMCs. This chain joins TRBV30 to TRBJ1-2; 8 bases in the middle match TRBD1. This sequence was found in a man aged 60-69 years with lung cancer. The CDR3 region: CAGTPGGAWSNYGYTF. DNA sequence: TGTGCCGGGACCCCAGGGGGCGCTTGGTCTAACTATGGCTACACCTTC.